Listed here are 32 T cell receptor beta chains from one sample, sequenced in a study of blood T cell repertoires in COVID-19. Profiling relied on immunoSEQ multiplex PCR, and the TCRdb table lists in-frame clones only, not all of them. The profile shows a few hundred thousand clones, 85% of them singletons. The sample comprised peripheral blood. All receptors derive from a woman aged 18-29 years with acute or convalescent COVID-19.

The V gene is TRBV5-1, the J gene TRBJ2-5; 10 bases are shared with TRBD2. Germline V gene data show CDR1 as SGHRS and CDR2 as YFSETQ. The CDR3 is made up of 17 amino acids. J gave up 1 base and V 0 bases, and 6 bases lay outside the gene matches. CDR3: CASSLASSGGTQETQYF. DNA of the CDR3: TGCGCCAGCAGCTTGGCGTCTAGCGGGGGAACCCAAGAGACCCAGTACTTC.

This clone came up a few times. The same CDR3 is also encoded by other DNA sequences in this sample. This chain connects TRBV7-2 to TRBJ1-5, with D maybe TRBD1 (5 bases). V lost 1 base and J lost 0, with 7 bases in between. Germline CDR1 reads SGHTA; CDR2 reads FQGNSA. The CDR3 contains 15 residues. CDR3 region: CASSLGQGSNQPQHF. CDR3 bases: TGTGCCAGCAGCTTAGGCCAGGGTAGCAATCAGCCCCAGCATTTT.

The chain couples TRBV30 to TRBJ2-3, with 7 bases aligning to TRBD1. This CDR3 region has 17 residues. Trimming at V came to 0 bases and at J to 1 base, leaving 10 bases not matched to a gene. Germline-derived CDR1 and CDR2 are GTSNPN and SVGIG (reference sequence). Here the CDR3 DNA reads TGTGCCTGGAGTGTACGAGAAAGGGGGCGGGGCACAGATACGCAGTATTTT. This codes for CAWSVRERGRGTDTQYF.

CDR3 residues: CASSILQGPYEQYF. The CDR3 coding sequence is TGTGCCAGCAGTATACTACAGGGGCCCTACGAGCAGTACTTC. The chain joins TRBV27 to TRBJ2-7, with 7 positions matching TRBD1. Trimming at V came to 5 bases and at J to 2 bases, leaving 6 bases not matched to a gene. CDR1 and CDR2 (germline): MNHEY, SMNVEV (reference sequence). CDR3 length equals 14 residues.

The V and J genes are TRBV6-7 and TRBJ2-3, with 12 bases matching TRBD2. TRBV6-7 belongs to the ORF category, with a function that is uncertain. V was pared by 0 bases and J by 5 bases, with 15 bases of the junction left unmatched. The CDR3 loop spans 20 amino acids. The CDR3: CASSYSRGLLTSGRIDTQYF. For the CDR3, the DNA is TGTGCCAGCAGTTACTCGCGCGGGCTCTTGACTAGCGGGAGAATAGATACGCAGTATTTT.

The chain recombines TRBV5-1 with TRBJ2-1; 7 bases are shared with TRBD1. Looked up from germline, CDR1 is SGHRS and CDR2 is YFSETQ. CDR3 length: 15 residues. With V trimmed by 0 bases and J by 7 bases, 7 bases remained unmatched. The CDR3 sequence: CASSLAPSGGNEQFF. CDR3 DNA: TGCGCCAGCAGCTTGGCCCCTTCAGGGGGTAATGAGCAGTTCTTC.

The rearrangement links TRBV5-1 to TRBJ1-1, with D unresolved. Germline-derived CDR1 and CDR2 are SGHRS and YFSETQ. V was clipped by 2 bases and J by 3 bases, with 8 bases between them. This CDR3 contains 13 residues. The CDR3: CASSFGGDTEAFF. Written as DNA, the CDR3 is TGCGCCAGCAGCTTCGGCGGGGACACTGAAGCTTTCTTT.

V is TRBV5-1 and J is TRBJ2-5; 7 nucleotides agree with TRBD2. Trimming took 1 base from V and 2 from J; bases not matched to a gene: 5. The CDR3 has 15 amino acids. Germline V gives CDR1 SGHRS, CDR2 YFSETQ. The DNA of the CDR3 is TGCGCCAGCAGCTTGAAGCGGGGAACGCAAGAGACCCAGTACTTC. Its protein product is CASSLKRGTQETQYF.

The V call is TRBV5-1, the J call TRBJ2-5; 7 bases map to TRBD1. The germline CDR1 and CDR2 sequences are SGHRS and YFSETQ. CDR3 length: 14 residues. V trimming: 4 bases; J trimming: 3 bases; junction bases outside the gene matches: 6. The CDR3 coding sequence is TGCGCCAGCAGCCGGGGACAGCTGGAAGAGACCCAGTACTTC. Protein product: CASSRGQLEETQYF.

V gene TRBV2 combines with J gene TRBJ1-5; 8 nucleotides align to TRBD1. Losses at the gene ends were 3 bases for V and 6 bases for J; bases not matched to a gene: 4. The CDR3 sequence is 14 residues long. Germline CDR1 is SNHLY and CDR2 is FYNNEI. As DNA, the CDR3 is TGTGCCAGCAGTGAGCGGGACAGGAGTCAGCCCCAGCATTTT. Translating it yields CASSERDRSQPQHF.

The chain joins TRBV6-5 to TRBJ1-1; no clear D. Germline CDR1 and CDR2: MNHEY and SVGAGI. The CDR3 runs 12 residues. V shed 2 bases and J shed 10 bases, with 11 bases lying between them. CDR3 DNA sequence: TGTGCCAGCAGTTACCCAGTCCGTGGAGCTTTCTTT. This translates into CASSYPVRGAFF.

This rearrangement joins TRBV7-9 to TRBJ2-7, with 7 positions matching TRBD1. CDR3 length: 13 amino acids. The ends lost 5 bases at V and 4 bases at J; junction bases unmatched: 5. Germline assignment: CDR1 SEHNR and CDR2 FQNEAQ (reference sequence). The CDR3 DNA is TGTGCCAGCAGCCCGGGACAGACTTACGAGCAGTACTTC. As protein: CASSPGQTYEQYF.

The V and J genes are TRBV2 and TRBJ1-4; 8 nucleotides match TRBD1. The CDR3 consists of 14 residues. Per germline, CDR1 SNHLY and CDR2 FYNNEI. J lost 5 bases, V lost 8 bases, and 7 bases had no gene match. The CDR3 loop is CASHDRGRNEKLFF. Written as DNA, the CDR3 is TGTGCCAGCCATGACAGGGGCAGGAATGAAAAACTGTTTTTT.

Concerning this clone itself: Distinct nucleotide sequences in the sample also encode this CDR3. This rearrangement joins TRBV29-1 to TRBJ1-1; D not certain. The CDR3 length is 12 residues. Trimming stripped 5 bases from V and 1 base from J, with 8 bases between. Germline CDR1 is SQVTM and CDR2 is ANQGSEA. DNA for the CDR3: TGCAGCGTTATCCGACAGAACACTGAAGCTTTCTTT. Its protein product is CSVIRQNTEAFF.

The gene calls are TRBV2 and TRBJ2-2; no clear D. The CDR3 is 13 amino acids. Trimming removed 7 bases from V and 7 bases from J, with 13 bases in between. CDR1 and CDR2 (germline): SNHLY, FYNNEI. The CDR3 region has the DNA TGTGCCAGCATGAAAAGCGACGGCGGGGAGCTGTTTTTT. Its protein is CASMKSDGGELFF.

The chain carries TRBV7-6 and TRBJ2-3, with TRBD2 matching 11 bases. The CDR3 has 17 amino acids. J lost 4 bases, V lost 5 bases, and 11 bases had no gene match. Germline CDR1 SGHVS, CDR2 FNYEAQ. CDR3 DNA: TGTGCCAGCAGCCCCCACTTAGCGGGGGGGCTCCCAGATACGCAGTATTTT. This translates into CASSPHLAGGLPDTQYF.

V and J are TRBV6-5 and TRBJ1-6, with a possible D match to TRBD1 (5 bases). The CDR3 length is 12 residues. In germline, CDR1 is MNHEY, CDR2 SVGAGI. V lost 5 bases and J 15 bases, leaving 14 bases between the germline ends. DNA of the CDR3: TGTGCCAGCAGTAGACCGGAAGGACACCTCCACTTT. This sequence encodes CASSRPEGHLHF.

The V gene is TRBV11-2, the J gene TRBJ2-3, with TRBD2 matching over 8 bases. The CDR3 sequence is 14 residues long. Germline CDR1 is SGHAT and CDR2 is FQNNGV. V gave up 8 bases and J gave up 2 bases; unmatched junction bases: 6. CDR3 residues: CASGAGAPTDTQYF. CDR3 coding DNA: TGTGCCAGCGGAGCGGGGGCCCCCACAGATACGCAGTATTTT.

The gene calls are TRBV24-1 and TRBJ2-5; possible D gene TRBD1, 6 bases. CDR3 length equals 14 residues. CDR1 is KGHDR and CDR2 is SFDVKD in the germline V gene. Trimming cost V 7 bases and J 4 bases, with 15 bases left between them. CDR3 loop: CATSDTGSSETQYF. The CDR3 bases are TGTGCCACCAGCGATACAGGGAGTTCAGAGACCCAGTACTTC.

The rearrangement uses TRBV7-8 and TRBJ1-3, with 8 positions matching TRBD1. The CDR3 extends over 15 amino acids. Per germline, CDR1 SGHVS and CDR2 FQNEAQ. V shed 4 bases, J shed 2 bases, and the junction held 4 bases outside the gene matches. CDR3 DNA sequence: TGTGCCAGCAGCTGGGGGACAGGTGCTGGAAACACCATATATTTT. This gives the protein CASSWGTGAGNTIYF.

V and J are TRBV5-8 and TRBJ2-5; 9 nucleotides match TRBD1. V trimming: 1 base; J trimming: 4 bases; junction bases outside the gene matches: 8. The CDR3 extends over 16 amino acids. CDR1 SGHTS and CDR2 YDEGEE come from the germline V gene. The CDR3 DNA reads TGTGCCAGCAGCTTGACAGGGGGCGGATTTGGAGAGACCCAGTACTTC. The encoded protein is CASSLTGGGFGETQYF.

V is TRBV19 and J is TRBJ2-1; the match to TRBD2 covers 12 bases. This CDR3 is built from 15 residues. CDR1 is LNHDA, CDR2 SQIVND, per germline (reference sequence). The J segment lost 7 bases and the V segment lost 7 bases, leaving 8 bases of the junction unmatched. As DNA, the CDR3 is TGTGCCAGTAACAAACGGACTAGCGGGATAAATGAGCAGTTCTTC. It is translated as CASNKRTSGINEQFF.

This clone was seen a single time. This chain uses TRBV29-1 with TRBJ2-1; 11 bases agree with TRBD2. The CDR3 has 14 amino acids. The germline gives CDR1 SQVTM, CDR2 ANQGSEA. The ends lost 6 bases at V and 10 bases at J; junction bases unmatched: 11. DNA for the CDR3: TGCAGCGTGGCCGTGGGGCTAGCGGGAGGAGAGCAGTTCTTC. Translation: CSVAVGLAGGEQFF.

The chain uses TRBV5-1 and TRBJ1-4, with D perhaps TRBD1 (6 bases). Trimming took 4 bases from V and 7 from J, leaving 17 bases between them. Germline V gene data show CDR1 as SGHRS and CDR2 as YFSETQ. The CDR3 length is 15 residues. This chain's CDR3 is CASSGTGQSSEKLFF. The CDR3 nucleotides are TGCGCCAGCAGCGGAACGGGACAAAGTAGTGAAAAACTGTTTTTT.

V and J are TRBV7-2 and TRBJ2-1, with 8 bases fitting TRBD2. V gave up 6 bases and J gave up 7 bases; unmatched junction bases: 14. CDR1 and CDR2 from the germline V gene are SGHTA and FQGNSA. This CDR3 has 16 residues. The CDR3 reads CASSFSSSGSQNEQFF. The CDR3 region has the DNA TGTGCCAGCAGTTTTAGCTCCAGCGGGAGTCAAAATGAGCAGTTCTTC. The complete variable domain, with remaining parts taken from reference TRBV7-2 and TRBJ2-1, reads GAGVSQSPSNKVTEKGKDVELRCDPISGHTALYWYRQSLGQGLEFLIYFQGNSAPDKSGLPSDRFSAERTGGSVSTLTIQRTQQEDSAVYLCASSFSSSGSQNEQFFGPGTRLTVL.

V gene TRBV9 combines with J gene TRBJ1-5; D may be TRBD1 (5 bases). This CDR3 region has 14 residues. V shed 2 bases and J shed 7 bases, with 13 bases lying between them. Looked up from germline, CDR1 is SGDLS and CDR2 is YYNGEE. CDR3 DNA: TGTGCCAGCAGCGTTGGGTTGGGGCTCCAGCCCCAGCATTTT. This codes for CASSVGLGLQPQHF. The full variable domain, in which reference TRBV9 and TRBJ1-5 provide the parts outside the CDR3, is DSGVTQTPKHLITATGQRVTLRCSPRSGDLSVYWYQQSLDQGLQFLIQYYNGEERAKGNILERFSAQQFPDLHSELNLSSLELGDSALYFCASSVGLGLQPQHFGDGTRLSIL.

The chain couples TRBV27 to TRBJ1-1; TRBD1 might be the D (6 bases). Germline-derived CDR1 and CDR2 are MNHEY and SMNVEV (reference sequence). Trimming stripped 4 bases from V and 10 bases from J, with 22 bases between. The CDR3 contains 15 residues. The CDR3 region has the DNA TGTGCCAGCAGTTCAAACCACTCAGGGGAAGGGAGAGCTTTCTTT. Translation gives CASSSNHSGEGRAFF.

The gene calls are TRBV5-8 and TRBJ1-3; TRBD1 matches at 9 bases. This CDR3 is 16 amino acids long. Germline-derived CDR1 and CDR2 are SGHTS and YDEGEE. Trimming at V came to 2 bases and at J to 2 bases, leaving 5 bases not matched to a gene. The CDR3 sequence: CASSLSGTGTGNTIYF. The CDR3 DNA is TGTGCCAGCAGCTTATCCGGGACAGGGACTGGAAACACCATATATTTT.

V usage is TRBV6-6 and J usage is TRBJ2-7; D is possibly TRBD1 (7 bases). The CDR3 spans 15 residues. Deletions cut 2 bases from V and 5 bases from J, with 16 bases between. Germline loops: CDR1 MNHNY, CDR2 SVGAGI (reference sequence). Here the CDR3 DNA reads TGTGCCAGCAGTTACGTCAGGGGGGCGTTCAACGAGCAGTACTTC. Protein sequence: CASSYVRGAFNEQYF.

The chain is built from TRBV18 and TRBJ2-4, with D possibly matching TRBD2 (5 bases). The germline V gene has CDR1 KGHSH and CDR2 LQKENI. The V end lost 5 bases, the J end lost 7 bases, and 12 bases lay between the germline ends. The CDR3 contains 13 residues. CDR3 in DNA: TGTGCCAGCTCAGTCGGGGAAGGGAACATTCAGTACTTC. Residues: CASSVGEGNIQYF.

The chain links TRBV7-9 to TRBJ1-2, with unresolved D. Looked up from germline, CDR1 is SEHNR and CDR2 is FQNEAQ (reference sequence). The CDR3 loop spans 12 amino acids. Trimming removed 11 bases from V and 2 bases from J, with 12 bases in between. Written as DNA, the CDR3 is TGTGCCTTGGGAGCGGGAAACTATGGCTACACCTTC. Translation: CALGAGNYGYTF. Based on the CDR3 plus reference TRBV7-9 and TRBJ1-2, the full variable domain is DTGVSQNPRHKITKRGQNVTFRCDPISEHNRLYWYRQTLGQGPEFLTYFQNEAQLEKSRLLSDRFSAERPKGSFSTLEIQRTEQGDSAMYLCALGAGNYGYTFGSGTRLTVV.

J is TRBJ1-2 and V is TRBV27, with D tentatively TRBD1 (5 bases). V was trimmed by 3 bases and J by 5 bases, leaving 13 bases between them. This CDR3 region has 14 residues. Germline lookup yields CDR1 MNHEY and CDR2 SMNVEV (reference sequence). CDR3 coding DNA: TGTGCCAGCAGTTTCATCAGTCAGGGATATGGCTACACCTTC. This codes for CASSFISQGYGYTF.